A selection of T cell receptor beta chains follows, all from one sample in a study of cytomegalovirus exposure and HLA in healthy donors. Method: immunoSEQ multiplex PCR; TCRdb's copy keeps in-frame clones and lacks some. The sample lists approximately 170,000 clones, about 79% seen once, with around 0.71% in the top ten. Sample: PBMCs. The source is a female donor in good health and CMV-seronegative. CDR3s include the opening cysteine and the closing phenylalanine or tryptophan. D genes are given only for firm matches. Some rows have no size entry. The others give once, few or many, or a class for an expanded clone.

V gene: TRBV5-4; D gene: .; clone size: few; J gene: TRBJ2-3; CDR3 protein: CASSGPLVTDTQYF; CDR3 DNA: TGTGCCAGCAGCGGGCCTTTGGTTACAGATACGCAGTATTTT
V gene: TRBV4-3; D gene: .; clone size: once; J gene: TRBJ2-5; CDR3 protein: CASSRTLGETQYF; CDR3 DNA: TGCGCCAGCAGCCGTACACTAGGAGAGACCCAGTACTTC
V gene: TRBV5-6; D gene: .; clone size: .; J gene: TRBJ2-5; CDR3 protein: CASSSVAAETQYF; CDR3 DNA: TGTGCCAGCAGCTCCGTCGCGGCGGAGACCCAGTACTTC
V gene: TRBV19; D gene: .; clone size: once; J gene: TRBJ1-1; CDR3 protein: CASSIDLGTEAFF; CDR3 DNA: TGTGCCAGTAGTATCGACCTAGGCACTGAAGCTTTCTTT
V gene: TRBV10-3; D gene: .; clone size: .; J gene: TRBJ1-1; CDR3 protein: CAISGDTPNTEAFF; CDR3 DNA: TGTGCCATCAGTGGGGACACTCCGAACACTGAAGCTTTCTTT
V gene: TRBV27; D gene: TRBD1; clone size: .; J gene: TRBJ1-1; CDR3 protein: CASSLTGPNTEAFF; CDR3 DNA: TGTGCCAGCAGTTTGACAGGGCCGAACACTGAAGCTTTCTTT
V gene: TRBV7-9; D gene: .; clone size: .; J gene: TRBJ2-1; CDR3 protein: CASSLVRIFGQSSYNEQFF; CDR3 DNA: TGTGCCAGCAGCTTAGTGAGGATTTTTGGACAGTCCTCCTACAATGAGCAGTTCTTC
V gene: TRBV5-4; D gene: .; clone size: few; J gene: TRBJ2-3; CDR3 protein: CASSLDPRRRGDTQYF; CDR3 DNA: TGTGCCAGCAGCTTGGACCCCCGGAGGCGTGGAGATACGCAGTATTTT
V gene: TRBV21-1; D gene: .; clone size: few; J gene: TRBJ2-6; CDR3 protein: CASSLDQRGQGTSGANVLTF; CDR3 DNA: TGTGCCAGCAGCCTGGATCAGAGGGGACAGGGGACTTCTGGGGCCAACGTCCTGACTTTC
V gene: TRBV28; D gene: .; clone size: .; J gene: TRBJ1-1; CDR3 protein: CASSSPTPRNTEAFF; CDR3 DNA: TGTGCCAGCAGTAGCCCGACTCCCCGGAACACTGAAGCTTTCTTT
V gene: TRBV7-8; D gene: .; clone size: .; J gene: TRBJ1-1; CDR3 protein: CASSNRHLNTEAFF; CDR3 DNA: TGTGCCAGCAGCAACAGGCACTTGAACACTGAAGCTTTCTTT
V gene: TRBV2; D gene: TRBD2; clone size: .; J gene: TRBJ2-4; CDR3 protein: CASSEVAGGPTNLAKNIQYF; CDR3 DNA: TGTGCCAGCAGTGAGGTGGCGGGGGGGCCAACTAATCTGGCCAAAAACATTCAGTACTTC
V gene: TRBV19; D gene: TRBD1; clone size: once; J gene: TRBJ1-5; CDR3 protein: CASRIRGPANQPQHF; CDR3 DNA: TGTGCCAGTAGGATTAGGGGGCCCGCGAATCAGCCCCAGCATTTT
V gene: TRBV28; D gene: TRBD1; clone size: .; J gene: TRBJ1-2; CDR3 protein: CASSFGRGGAGGYTF; CDR3 DNA: TGTGCCAGCAGTTTTGGGAGAGGGGGCGCAGGAGGCTACACCTTC
V gene: TRBV30; D gene: TRBD2; clone size: once; J gene: TRBJ2-1; CDR3 protein: CASRGGTPGANYNEQFF; CDR3 DNA: TGTGCCTCACGCGGGGGGACCCCGGGAGCGAATTACAATGAGCAGTTCTTC
V gene: TRBV27; D gene: .; clone size: few; J gene: TRBJ2-3; CDR3 protein: CASSPWGGGTDTQYF; CDR3 DNA: TGTGCCAGCAGTCCCTGGGGCGGGGGCACAGATACGCAGTATTTT
V gene: TRBV2; D gene: .; clone size: .; J gene: TRBJ1-1; CDR3 protein: CASTGGTGGAFF; CDR3 DNA: TGTGCCAGCACAGGAGGGACGGGGGGAGCTTTCTTT
V gene: TRBV9; D gene: TRBD2; clone size: few; J gene: TRBJ2-1; CDR3 protein: CASSVSGTSENEQFF; CDR3 DNA: TGTGCCAGCAGCGTTTCCGGGACTAGCGAGAATGAGCAGTTCTTC
V gene: TRBV9; D gene: .; clone size: .; J gene: TRBJ2-3; CDR3 protein: CASSVARGAGARTDTQYF; CDR3 DNA: TGTGCCAGCAGCGTAGCTCGCGGGGCGGGGGCCCGCACAGATACGCAGTATTTT
V gene: TRBV6-5; D gene: .; clone size: .; J gene: TRBJ1-3; CDR3 protein: CASRQNTIYF; CDR3 DNA: TGTGCCAGCAGACAAAACACCATATATTTT
V gene: TRBV18; D gene: .; clone size: .; J gene: TRBJ2-7; CDR3 protein: CASSPTGYEQYF; CDR3 DNA: TGTGCCAGCTCACCGACAGGCTACGAGCAGTACTTC
V gene: TRBV4-1; D gene: .; clone size: .; J gene: TRBJ1-2; CDR3 protein: CASSPDGRGYYGYTF; CDR3 DNA: TGCGCCAGCAGCCCCGACGGGCGGGGGTACTATGGCTACACCTTC
V gene: TRBV7-9; D gene: .; clone size: few; J gene: TRBJ1-1; CDR3 protein: CASSLSPRGNTEAFF; CDR3 DNA: TGTGCCAGCAGCTTATCTCCAAGGGGGAACACTGAAGCTTTCTTT
V gene: TRBV7-9; D gene: .; clone size: .; J gene: TRBJ2-2; CDR3 protein: CASSLNPGTGELFF; CDR3 DNA: TGTGCCAGCAGCTTAAATCCGGGGACCGGGGAGCTGTTTTTT
V gene: TRBV7-2; D gene: .; clone size: few; J gene: TRBJ1-3; CDR3 protein: CASSLPGLSNTIYF; CDR3 DNA: TGTGCCAGCAGCTTACCGGGACTCTCTAACACCATATATTTT
V gene: TRBV7-6; D gene: TRBD1; clone size: .; J gene: TRBJ1-4; CDR3 protein: CASSLGGTGATNEKLFF; CDR3 DNA: TGTGCCAGCAGCTTAGGGGGGACAGGAGCAACTAATGAAAAACTGTTTTTT